This TCR beta chain was recovered during a study of T cell responses to AZD1222 COVID-19 vaccine. V lost 1 base to trimming and J lost 0 bases; unmatched junction nucleotides: 5. Germline V CDR1 and CDR2: KGHSH, LQKENI. This CDR3 comprises 16 residues. Some clones are missing from TCRdb's copy, which holds only in-frame ones; the method was immunoSEQ multiplex PCR. Altogether some 66,000 clones are present, more than 85% being singletons, with the ten largest covering approximately 15%. This sequence originates from an adult in good health. The sample in question was peripheral blood, obtained on day 0 of AZD1222 vaccination. This chain connects TRBV18 to TRBJ2-7; 8 nucleotides match TRBD1. CDR3 bases: TGTGCCAGCTCACCACAGGGACAGGTGAGCTCCTACGAGCAGTACTTC. As protein: CASSPQGQVSSYEQYF. Full variable domain (missing parts from reference TRBV18 and TRBJ2-7): NAGVMQNPRHLVRRRGQEARLRCSPMKGHSHVYWYRQLPEEGLKFMVYLQKENIIDESGMPKERFSAEFPKEGPSILRIQQVVRGDSAAYFCASSPQGQVSSYEQYFGPGTRLTVT.